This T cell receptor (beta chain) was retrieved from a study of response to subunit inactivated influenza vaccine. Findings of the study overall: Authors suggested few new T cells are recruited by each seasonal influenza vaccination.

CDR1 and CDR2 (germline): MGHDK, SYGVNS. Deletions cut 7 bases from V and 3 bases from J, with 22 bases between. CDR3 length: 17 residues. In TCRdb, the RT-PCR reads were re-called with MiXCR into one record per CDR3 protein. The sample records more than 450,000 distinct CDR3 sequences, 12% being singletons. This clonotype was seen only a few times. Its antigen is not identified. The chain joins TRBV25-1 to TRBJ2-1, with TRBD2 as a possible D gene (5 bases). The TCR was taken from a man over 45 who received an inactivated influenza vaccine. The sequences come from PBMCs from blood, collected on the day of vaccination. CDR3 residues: CASNSGKGRRFYNEQFF. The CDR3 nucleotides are TGTGCCAGCAATTCGGGGAAGGGTAGGAGATTCTACAATGAGCAGTTCTTC.